The 20 T cell receptor beta chains in this list originate from one sample, sequenced in a study of cytomegalovirus exposure and HLA in healthy donors. Produced via immunoSEQ multiplex PCR; TCRdb's table is partial and in-frame only. The sample contains approximately 220,000 clones, around nine tenths of which appear only once. The sample consisted of PBMCs. The receptors originated from a woman in her late teens or twenties in good health and CMV-seronegative.

This clone appeared once. The genes are TRBV27 and TRBJ2-3, with 11 bases fitting TRBD2. Germline-derived CDR1 and CDR2 are MNHEY and SMNVEV (reference sequence). There are 18 residues in the CDR3. Trimming cost V 2 bases and J 0 bases; bases outside gene matches: 7. Here the CDR3 DNA reads TGTGCCAGCAGTTTAAGTGGGCTAGCGGGAGGAAGCACAGATACGCAGTATTTT. It specifies CASSLSGLAGGSTDTQYF.

The chain recombines TRBV30 with TRBJ2-5, with 7 bases that match TRBD2. The CDR3 consists of 14 residues. The V segment lost 3 bases and the J segment 2 bases; nucleotides outside the gene matches: 6. Germline V gives CDR1 GTSNPN, CDR2 SVGIG (reference sequence). DNA of the CDR3: TGTGCCTGGAGGCGACTAGCTAGACAAGAGACCCAGTACTTC. Translating gives CAWRRLARQETQYF.

The chain is built from TRBV15 and TRBJ1-4; possible D gene TRBD1, 6 bases. This CDR3 is 12 amino acids long. V lost 0 bases to trimming and J lost 11 bases, with 7 bases between them. The germline V gene encodes CDR1 LNHNV and CDR2 YYDKDF (reference sequence). CDR3: CATSRERGKLFF. Here the CDR3 DNA reads TGTGCCACCAGCAGAGAAAGGGGGAAACTGTTTTTT.

The V gene is TRBV7-9, the J gene TRBJ2-7; possible D gene TRBD2, 6 bases. The germline gives CDR1 SEHNR, CDR2 FQNEAQ (reference sequence). The CDR3 extends over 14 amino acids. Trimming pared 5 bases from V and 3 bases from J, leaving 14 bases between. The CDR3 spells CASSPAGTYYEQYF. Written as DNA, the CDR3 is TGTGCCAGCAGCCCCGCGGGGACCTACTACGAGCAGTACTTC.

The chain is built from TRBV19 and TRBJ1-3, with unresolved D. V lost 7 bases, J lost 0 bases, and 22 bases lay in between. The CDR3 contains 18 residues. Germline V CDR1 and CDR2: LNHDA, SQIVND (reference sequence). CDR3 loop: CASIRGSGQWISGNTIYF. In DNA form, the CDR3 reads TGTGCCAGTATACGAGGGTCAGGCCAATGGATCTCTGGAAACACCATATATTTT. Variable domain in full (rest from reference TRBV19 and TRBJ1-3): DGGITQSPKYLFRKEGQNVTLSCEQNLNHDAMYWYRQDPGQGLRLIYYSQIVNDFQKGDIAEGYSVSREKKESFPLTVTSAQKNPTAFYLCASIRGSGQWISGNTIYFGEGSWLTVV.

The chain uses TRBV5-4 and TRBJ2-7, with 9 bases matching TRBD1. The CDR3 is 14 residues long. V lost 3 bases and J lost 4; bases outside the gene matches: 5. Germline CDR1 reads SGHNT; CDR2 reads YYREEE (reference sequence). CDR3 loop: CASSSGTGIYEQYF. CDR3 coding DNA: TGTGCCAGCAGCTCCGGGACAGGGATTTACGAGCAGTACTTC.

The V and J genes are TRBV5-1 and TRBJ1-1; TRBD1 agrees at 10 bases. The CDR3 covers 15 residues. The V gene's germline CDR1 is SGHRS and CDR2 YFSETQ. Trimming took 0 bases from V and 4 from J; bases not matched to a gene: 3. This CDR3 is CASSLEDRGVTEAFF. The CDR3 bases are TGCGCCAGCAGCTTGGAGGACAGGGGGGTCACTGAAGCTTTCTTT.

This rearrangement joins TRBV9 to TRBJ1-2; D is possibly TRBD1 (6 bases). The CDR3 runs 14 residues. Trimming removed 3 bases from V and 6 bases from J, with 15 bases in between. CDR1 and CDR2 from the germline V gene are SGDLS and YYNGEE. The CDR3 DNA reads as TGTGCCAGCAGCGAGCCCTCAGGGGCCCATGGCTACACCTTC. It is translated as CASSEPSGAHGYTF. The entire variable domain, with the rest obtained from reference TRBV9 and TRBJ1-2, is as follows: DSGVTQTPKHLITATGQRVTLRCSPRSGDLSVYWYQQSLDQGLQFLIQYYNGEERAKGNILERFSAQQFPDLHSELNLSSLELGDSALYFCASSEPSGAHGYTFGSGTRLTVV.

The chain is built from TRBV5-4 and TRBJ2-2; TRBD2 agrees at 9 bases. CDR1 SGHNT and CDR2 YYREEE come from the germline V gene (reference sequence). The CDR3 runs to 17 residues. V lost 4 bases and J lost 0; bases outside the gene matches: 7. CDR3 in amino acids: CASSPGTSISNTGELFF. The CDR3, as DNA: TGTGCCAGCAGCCCTGGGACTAGCATATCGAACACCGGGGAGCTGTTTTTT.

This chain connects TRBV5-1 to TRBJ2-5; tentative D call: TRBD2 (5 bases). CDR3 size: 13 residues. The germline V gene has CDR1 SGHRS and CDR2 YFSETQ. The germline V and J ends were trimmed by 3 bases and 2 bases, with 8 bases remaining between them. The CDR3 nucleotides read TGCGCCAGCAGCTCGCCGGGGCAAGAGACCCAGTACTTC. It specifies CASSSPGQETQYF.

V is TRBV9 and J is TRBJ1-2, with 7 bases identical to TRBD1. Germline CDR1 is SGDLS and CDR2 is YYNGEE. The CDR3 totals 15 residues. The J segment lost 7 bases and the V segment lost 1 base, leaving 10 bases of the junction unmatched. CDR3 in amino acids: CASSVSSTGESGYTF. The CDR3 bases are TGTGCCAGCAGCGTAAGTTCCACAGGGGAATCTGGCTACACCTTC.

V gene TRBV7-6 combines with J gene TRBJ2-5, with D possibly being TRBD1 (5 bases). The germline V and J ends were trimmed by 5 bases and 2 bases, with 15 bases remaining between them. The CDR3 is made up of 15 amino acids. Germline V lookup: CDR1 SGHVS, CDR2 FNYEAQ. In nucleotides, the CDR3 is TGTGCCAGCAGCCCAGTGGGGCGGATGCAAGAGACCCAGTACTTC. This gives the protein CASSPVGRMQETQYF.

J is TRBJ2-3 and V is TRBV9, with a possible D match to TRBD2 (6 bases). CDR1 and CDR2 from the germline V gene are SGDLS and YYNGEE. The V gene lost 6 bases and the J gene lost 3 bases, with 14 bases spanning the gap. The CDR3 extends over 14 amino acids. The DNA for the CDR3 is TGTGCCAGCACCAGAAGCGGGCAGACAGATACGCAGTATTTT. Translated: CASTRSGQTDTQYF.

The V and J genes are TRBV19 and TRBJ1-3; 7 nucleotides agree with TRBD1. CDR1 and CDR2 (germline): LNHDA, SQIVND (reference sequence). With V trimmed by 7 bases and J by 4 bases, 13 bases remained unmatched. CDR3 length: 16 residues. Here the CDR3 reads CASKPRTGARGNTIYF. In DNA, the CDR3 is TGTGCCAGTAAACCCCGTACAGGGGCGCGAGGAAACACCATATATTTT. Full variable domain (missing parts from reference TRBV19 and TRBJ1-3): DGGITQSPKYLFRKEGQNVTLSCEQNLNHDAMYWYRQDPGQGLRLIYYSQIVNDFQKGDIAEGYSVSREKKESFPLTVTSAQKNPTAFYLCASKPRTGARGNTIYFGEGSWLTVV.

This chain joins TRBV27 and TRBJ1-2; 7 nucleotides agree with TRBD1. The V gene end was trimmed by 6 bases and the J gene end by 4 bases; junction bases not matched to a gene: 8. CDR3 size: 14 residues. The germline V gene has CDR1 MNHEY and CDR2 SMNVEV (reference sequence). The CDR3 sequence is CASRLGGASYGYTF. DNA for the CDR3: TGTGCCAGCAGACTAGGGGGCGCTAGCTATGGCTACACCTTC.

This chain uses TRBV5-1 with TRBJ1-2; 8 bases agree with TRBD1. Germline V gene sequence: CDR1 SGHRS, CDR2 YFSETQ. The junction had 10 bases not matched to a gene; V was cut back by 4 bases and J by 5 bases. The CDR3 totals 15 residues. This CDR3 is CASSQSTGGRYGYTF. The CDR3 DNA reads TGCGCCAGCAGCCAAAGCACAGGGGGAAGGTATGGCTACACCTTC.

The rearrangement uses TRBV30 and TRBJ2-2; 8 positions agree with TRBD1. Trimming at V came to 4 bases and at J to 1 base, leaving 5 bases not matched to a gene. CDR1 is GTSNPN, CDR2 SVGIG, per germline (reference sequence). The CDR3 consists of 15 residues. The CDR3 sequence: CAWMIDRGNTGELFF. Written as DNA, the CDR3 is TGTGCCTGGATGATCGACAGGGGGAACACCGGGGAGCTGTTTTTT.

A single count supports this clone. The chain has TRBV5-1 and TRBJ1-4; 7 bases map to TRBD1. CDR3 length: 15 residues. V lost 4 bases and J lost 4; bases outside the gene matches: 7. Looked up from germline, CDR1 is SGHRS and CDR2 is YFSETQ. CDR3 protein: CASSQARGLNEKLFF. The CDR3 DNA reads TGCGCCAGCAGCCAAGCTAGGGGGCTTAATGAAAAACTGTTTTTT.

The chain recombines TRBV14 with TRBJ2-3, with D maybe TRBD1 (5 bases). The V end was cut by 5 bases, the J end by 1 base, with 7 bases between. In germline, CDR1 is SGHDN, CDR2 FVKESK. CDR3 size: 13 residues. CDR3 in amino acids: CASSIRGTDTQYF. CDR3 bases: TGTGCCAGCAGCATCAGGGGCACAGATACGCAGTATTTT.

The genes are TRBV28 and TRBJ1-4, with D maybe TRBD1 (6 bases). The CDR3 is 14 residues long. The ends were cut back, 10 bases at V and 6 bases at J, with 18 bases in the middle. CDR1 MDHEN and CDR2 SYDVKM come from the germline V gene. CDR3 sequence: CATKGTMKDEKLFF. In nucleotides, the CDR3 is TGTGCCACCAAAGGGACAATGAAGGATGAAAAACTGTTTTTT.